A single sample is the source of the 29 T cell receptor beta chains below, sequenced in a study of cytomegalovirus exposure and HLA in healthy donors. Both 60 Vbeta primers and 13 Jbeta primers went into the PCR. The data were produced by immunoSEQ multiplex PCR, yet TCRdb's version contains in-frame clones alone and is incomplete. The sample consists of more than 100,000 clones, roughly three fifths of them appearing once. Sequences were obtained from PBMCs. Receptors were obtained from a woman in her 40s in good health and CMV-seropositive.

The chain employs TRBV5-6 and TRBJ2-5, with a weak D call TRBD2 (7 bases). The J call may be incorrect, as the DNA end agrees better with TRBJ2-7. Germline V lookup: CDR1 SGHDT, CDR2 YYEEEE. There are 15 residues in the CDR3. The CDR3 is CASSPGGRVNYEQYF. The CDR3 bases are TGTGCCAGCAGCCCCGGGGGGCGAGTTAACTACGAGCAGTACTTC.

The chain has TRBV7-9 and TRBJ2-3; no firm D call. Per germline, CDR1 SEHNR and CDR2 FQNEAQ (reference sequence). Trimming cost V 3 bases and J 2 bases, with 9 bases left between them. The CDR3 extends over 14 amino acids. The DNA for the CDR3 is TGTGCCAGCAGCTTTGTTGTCCACACAGATACGCAGTATTTT. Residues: CASSFVVHTDTQYF.

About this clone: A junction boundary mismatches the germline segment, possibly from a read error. The CDR3 region is CAGSSAGGSQFF. CDR3 coding DNA: TGTGCCGGCAGTTCCGCAGGGGGCTCGCAGTTCTTC. The rearrangement links TRBV27 to TRBJ2-1, with 8 bases identical to TRBD1. CDR3 size: 12 residues. Germline V CDR1 and CDR2: MNHEY, SMNVEV (reference sequence).

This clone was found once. The CDR3 sequence is CASTPGVTGRYGYTF. The DNA for the CDR3 is TGTGCCAGTACCCCGGGGGTGACAGGGAGGTATGGCTACACCTTC. J is TRBJ1-2 and V is TRBV19, with TRBD1 matching over 7 bases. Per germline, CDR1 LNHDA and CDR2 SQIVND (reference sequence). V lost 7 bases to trimming and J lost 5 bases; unmatched junction nucleotides: 13. The CDR3 totals 15 residues.

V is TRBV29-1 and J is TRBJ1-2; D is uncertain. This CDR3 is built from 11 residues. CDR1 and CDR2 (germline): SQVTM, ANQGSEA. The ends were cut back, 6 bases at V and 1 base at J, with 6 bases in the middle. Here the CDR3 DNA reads TGCAGCGTCATTCATAACTATGGCTACACCTTC. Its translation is CSVIHNYGYTF.

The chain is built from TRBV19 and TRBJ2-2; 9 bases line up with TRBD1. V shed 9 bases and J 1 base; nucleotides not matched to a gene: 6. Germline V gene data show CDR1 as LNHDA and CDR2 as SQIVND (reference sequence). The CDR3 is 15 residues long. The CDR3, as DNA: TGTGCCAGCAAGGGGGGACAGGGGAACACCGGGGAGCTGTTTTTT. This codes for CASKGGQGNTGELFF.

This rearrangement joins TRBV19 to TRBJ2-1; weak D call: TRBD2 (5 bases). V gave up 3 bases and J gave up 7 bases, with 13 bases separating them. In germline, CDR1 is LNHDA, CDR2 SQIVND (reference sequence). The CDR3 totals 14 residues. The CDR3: CASSILSGTNEQFF. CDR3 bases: TGTGCCAGTAGTATTCTGTCGGGAACTAATGAGCAGTTCTTC.

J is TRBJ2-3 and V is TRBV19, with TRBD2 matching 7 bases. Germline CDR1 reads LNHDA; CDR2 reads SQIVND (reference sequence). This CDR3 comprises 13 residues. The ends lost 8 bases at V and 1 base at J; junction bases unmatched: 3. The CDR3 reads CASRGVGTDTQYF. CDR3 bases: TGTGCCAGTCGGGGGGTCGGCACAGATACGCAGTATTTT.

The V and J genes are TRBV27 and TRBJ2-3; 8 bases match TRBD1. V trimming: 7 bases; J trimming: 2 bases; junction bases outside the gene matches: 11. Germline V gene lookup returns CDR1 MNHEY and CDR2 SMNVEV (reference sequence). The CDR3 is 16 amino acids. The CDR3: CASTKGQGAPTDTQYF. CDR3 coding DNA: TGTGCCAGCACAAAAGGACAGGGTGCGCCCACAGATACGCAGTATTTT.

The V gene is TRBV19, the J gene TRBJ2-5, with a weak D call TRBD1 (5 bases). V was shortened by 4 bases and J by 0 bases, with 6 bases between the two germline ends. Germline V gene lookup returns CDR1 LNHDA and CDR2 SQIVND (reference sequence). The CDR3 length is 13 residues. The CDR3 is CASSTGYQETQYF. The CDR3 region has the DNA TGTGCCAGTAGTACAGGGTACCAAGAGACCCAGTACTTC. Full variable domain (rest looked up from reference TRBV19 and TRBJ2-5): DGGITQSPKYLFRKEGQNVTLSCEQNLNHDAMYWYRQDPGQGLRLIYYSQIVNDFQKGDIAEGYSVSREKKESFPLTVTSAQKNPTAFYLCASSTGYQETQYFGPGTRLLVL.

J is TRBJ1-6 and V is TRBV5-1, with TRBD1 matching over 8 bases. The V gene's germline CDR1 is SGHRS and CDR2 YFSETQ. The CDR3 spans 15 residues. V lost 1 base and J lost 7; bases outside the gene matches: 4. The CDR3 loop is CASSLTGGSNSPLHF. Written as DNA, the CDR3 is TGCGCCAGCAGCTTGACAGGGGGATCGAATTCACCCCTCCACTTT.

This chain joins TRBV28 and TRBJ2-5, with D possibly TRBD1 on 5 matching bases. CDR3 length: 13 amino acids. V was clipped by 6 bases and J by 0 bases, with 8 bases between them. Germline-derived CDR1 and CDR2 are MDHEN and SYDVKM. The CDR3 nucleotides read TGTGCCAGCAGGTCAGGGTACCAAGAGACCCAGTACTTC. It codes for CASRSGYQETQYF. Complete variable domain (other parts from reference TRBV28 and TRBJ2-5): DVKVTQSSRYLVKRTGEKVFLECVQDMDHENMFWYRQDPGLGLRLIYFSYDVKMKEKGDIPEGYSVSREKKERFSLILESASTNQTSMYLCASRSGYQETQYFGPGTRLLVL.

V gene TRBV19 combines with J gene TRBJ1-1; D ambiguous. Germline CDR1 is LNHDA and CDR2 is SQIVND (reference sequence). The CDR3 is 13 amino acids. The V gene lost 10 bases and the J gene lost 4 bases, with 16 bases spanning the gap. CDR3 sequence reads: CATALTYGTEAFF. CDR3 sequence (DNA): TGTGCCACCGCCCTTACTTATGGCACTGAAGCTTTCTTT. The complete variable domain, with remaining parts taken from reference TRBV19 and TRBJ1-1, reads DGGITQSPKYLFRKEGQNVTLSCEQNLNHDAMYWYRQDPGQGLRLIYYSQIVNDFQKGDIAEGYSVSREKKESFPLTVTSAQKNPTAFYLCATALTYGTEAFFGQGTRLTVV.

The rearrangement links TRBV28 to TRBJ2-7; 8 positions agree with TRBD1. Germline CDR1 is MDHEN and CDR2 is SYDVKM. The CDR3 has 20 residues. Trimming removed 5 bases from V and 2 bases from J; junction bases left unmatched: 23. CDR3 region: CASSLPTPRYDRGGTYEQYF. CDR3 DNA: TGTGCCAGCAGTCTCCCCACACCCCGTTACGACAGGGGAGGAACCTACGAGCAGTACTTC.

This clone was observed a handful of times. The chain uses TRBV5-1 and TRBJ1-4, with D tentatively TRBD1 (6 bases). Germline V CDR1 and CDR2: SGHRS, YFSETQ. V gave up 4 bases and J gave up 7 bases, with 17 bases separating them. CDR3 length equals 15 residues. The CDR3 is CASSPRPEGGEKLFF. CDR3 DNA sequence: TGCGCCAGCAGCCCGAGACCAGAAGGGGGTGAAAAACTGTTTTTT.

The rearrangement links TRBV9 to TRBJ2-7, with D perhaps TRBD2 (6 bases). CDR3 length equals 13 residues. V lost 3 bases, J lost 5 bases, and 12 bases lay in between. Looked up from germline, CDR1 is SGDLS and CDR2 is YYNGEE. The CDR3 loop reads CASSGQGGNEQYF. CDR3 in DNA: TGTGCCAGCAGCGGGCAGGGAGGAAACGAGCAGTACTTC. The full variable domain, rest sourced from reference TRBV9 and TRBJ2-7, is DSGVTQTPKHLITATGQRVTLRCSPRSGDLSVYWYQQSLDQGLQFLIQYYNGEERAKGNILERFSAQQFPDLHSELNLSSLELGDSALYFCASSGQGGNEQYFGPGTRLTVT.

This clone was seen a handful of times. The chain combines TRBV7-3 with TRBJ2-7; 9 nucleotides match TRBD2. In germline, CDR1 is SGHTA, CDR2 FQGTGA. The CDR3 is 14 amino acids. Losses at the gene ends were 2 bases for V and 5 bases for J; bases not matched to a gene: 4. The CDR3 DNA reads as TGTGCCAGCAGCTTAGCGGGAGGGCAGGACGAGCAGTACTTC. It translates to CASSLAGGQDEQYF. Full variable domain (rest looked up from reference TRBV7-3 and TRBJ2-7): GAGVSQTPSNKVTEKGKYVELRCDPISGHTALYWYRQSLGQGPEFLIYFQGTGAADDSGLPNDRFFAVRPEGSVSTLKIQRTERGDSAVYLCASSLAGGQDEQYFGPGTRLTVT.

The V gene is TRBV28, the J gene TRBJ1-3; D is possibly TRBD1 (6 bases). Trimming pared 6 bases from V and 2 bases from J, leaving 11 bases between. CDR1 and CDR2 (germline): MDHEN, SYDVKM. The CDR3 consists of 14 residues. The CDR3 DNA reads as TGTGCCAGCAGGCAGGGGTACCCTGGAAACACCATATATTTT. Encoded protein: CASRQGYPGNTIYF.

The CDR3 sequence is CASSFPTGPYLDEQYF. CDR3 nucleotide sequence: TGTGCCAGCAGCTTCCCGACAGGCCCTTACCTGGACGAGCAGTACTTC. This chain links TRBV5-5 with TRBJ2-7; D is perhaps TRBD1 (6 bases). Trimming took off 2 bases at V and 5 bases at J, with 20 bases between the two ends. From germline, CDR1 is SGHKS and CDR2 YYEKEE (reference sequence). CDR3 size: 16 residues.

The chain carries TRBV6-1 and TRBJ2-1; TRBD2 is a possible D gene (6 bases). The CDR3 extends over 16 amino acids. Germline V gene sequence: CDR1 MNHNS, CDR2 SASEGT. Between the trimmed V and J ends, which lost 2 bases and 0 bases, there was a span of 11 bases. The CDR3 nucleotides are TGTGCCAGCAGTGAATCTGCGGGGAGCTCCTACAATGAGCAGTTCTTC. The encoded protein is CASSESAGSSYNEQFF.

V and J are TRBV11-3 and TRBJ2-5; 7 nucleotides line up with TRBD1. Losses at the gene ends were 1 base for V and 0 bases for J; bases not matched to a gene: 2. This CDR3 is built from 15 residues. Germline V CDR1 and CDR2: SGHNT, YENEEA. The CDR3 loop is CASSLAGQDQETQYF. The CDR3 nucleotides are TGTGCCAGCAGCTTAGCTGGACAGGACCAAGAGACCCAGTACTTC.

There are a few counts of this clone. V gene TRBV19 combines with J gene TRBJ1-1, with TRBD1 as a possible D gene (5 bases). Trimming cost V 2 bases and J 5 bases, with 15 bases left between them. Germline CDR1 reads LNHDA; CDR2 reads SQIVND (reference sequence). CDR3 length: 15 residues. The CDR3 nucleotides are TGTGCCAGTAGTATATCGGGGGTCTCGGGAACTGAAGCTTTCTTT. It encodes CASSISGVSGTEAFF. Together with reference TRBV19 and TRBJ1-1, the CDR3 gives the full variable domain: DGGITQSPKYLFRKEGQNVTLSCEQNLNHDAMYWYRQDPGQGLRLIYYSQIVNDFQKGDIAEGYSVSREKKESFPLTVTSAQKNPTAFYLCASSISGVSGTEAFFGQGTRLTVV.

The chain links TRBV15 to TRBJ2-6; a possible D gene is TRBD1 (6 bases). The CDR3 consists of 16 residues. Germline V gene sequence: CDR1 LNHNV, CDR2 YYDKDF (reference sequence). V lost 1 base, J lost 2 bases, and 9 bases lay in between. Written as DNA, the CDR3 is TGTGCCACCAGCAGAGGTAACAGGGCTGGGGCCAACGTCCTGACTTTC. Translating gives CATSRGNRAGANVLTF. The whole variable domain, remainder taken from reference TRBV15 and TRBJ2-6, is DAMVIQNPRYQVTQFGKPVTLSCSQTLNHNVMYWYQQKSSQAPKLLFHYYDKDFNNEADTPDNFQSRRPNTSFCFLDIRSPGLGDTAMYLCATSRGNRAGANVLTFGAGSRLTVL.

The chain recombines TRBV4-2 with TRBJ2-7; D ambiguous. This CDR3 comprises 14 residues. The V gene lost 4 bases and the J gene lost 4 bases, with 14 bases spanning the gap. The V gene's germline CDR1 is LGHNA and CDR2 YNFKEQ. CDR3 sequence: CASSPSTAAYEQYF. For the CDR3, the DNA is TGTGCCAGCAGCCCGTCCACGGCGGCGTACGAGCAGTACTTC.

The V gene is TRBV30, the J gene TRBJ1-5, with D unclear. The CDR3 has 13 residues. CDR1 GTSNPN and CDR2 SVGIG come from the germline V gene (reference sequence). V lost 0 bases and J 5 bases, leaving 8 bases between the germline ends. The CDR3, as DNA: TGTGCCTGGAGTGTTGGAGACGATCAGCCCCAGCATTTT. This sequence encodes CAWSVGDDQPQHF. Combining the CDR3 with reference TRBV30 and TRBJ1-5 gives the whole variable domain SQTIHQWPATLVQPVGSPLSLECTVEGTSNPNLYWYRQAAGRGLQLLFYSVGIGQISSEVPQNLSASRPQDRQFILSSKKLLLSDSGFYLCAWSVGDDQPQHFGDGTRLSIL.

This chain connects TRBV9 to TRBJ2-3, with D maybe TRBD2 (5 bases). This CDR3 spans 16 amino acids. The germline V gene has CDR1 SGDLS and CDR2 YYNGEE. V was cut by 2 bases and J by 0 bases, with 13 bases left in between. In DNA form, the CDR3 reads TGTGCCAGCAGCGTGGGAAGCGAGCGGAGCACAGATACGCAGTATTTT. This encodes CASSVGSERSTDTQYF.

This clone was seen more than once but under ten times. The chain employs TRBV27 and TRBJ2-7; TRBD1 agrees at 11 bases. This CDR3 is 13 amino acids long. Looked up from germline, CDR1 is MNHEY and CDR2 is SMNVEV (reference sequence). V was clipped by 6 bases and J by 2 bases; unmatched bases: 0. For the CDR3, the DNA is TGTGCCAGCAGGGGACAGGGGGCCTACGAGCAGTACTTC. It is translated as CASRGQGAYEQYF.

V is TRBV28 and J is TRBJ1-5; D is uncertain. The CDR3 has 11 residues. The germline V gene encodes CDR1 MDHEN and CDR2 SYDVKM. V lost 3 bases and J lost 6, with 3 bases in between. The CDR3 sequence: CASSLSQPQHF. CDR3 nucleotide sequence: TGTGCCAGCAGTTTGAGTCAGCCCCAGCATTTT.

CDR3 in DNA: TGTGCCAGCAGTTTTCAACAGGCAACTAATGAAAAACTGTTTTTT. Its translation is CASSFQQATNEKLFF. This chain connects TRBV25-1 to TRBJ1-4; TRBD1 might be the D (5 bases). The germline V gene has CDR1 MGHDK and CDR2 SYGVNS. V was pared by 5 bases and J by 0 bases, with 10 bases between. The CDR3 contains 15 residues.